What follows are 6 T cell receptor beta chains derived from one specimen sequenced in a study of T cell responses to AZD1222 COVID-19 vaccine. Measured with immunoSEQ multiplex PCR; TCRdb has only the in-frame clones, and not every one. The sample records around 120,000 clones, roughly 84% being singletons. Material: peripheral blood, obtained 28 days after the second AZD1222 dose. The receptors here all came from an adult who received the AZD1222 COVID-19 vaccine.

This chain links TRBV27 with TRBJ2-2; TRBD1 might be the D (6 bases). CDR1 and CDR2 (germline): MNHEY, SMNVEV (reference sequence). This CDR3 contains 14 residues. V dropped 7 bases and J dropped 2 bases, with 11 bases sitting between them. This chain's CDR3 is CASTSGHNTGELFF. The CDR3 DNA sequence: TGTGCCAGCACCTCGGGACACAACACCGGGGAGCTGTTTTTT.

On this clone itself: An end of the junction does not agree with germline; a read error may underlie this. The chain couples TRBV6-6 to TRBJ2-2, with a possible D match to TRBD2 (6 bases). The length of the CDR3 is 16 residues. CDR1 and CDR2 (germline): MNHNY, SVGAGI (reference sequence). The CDR3 bases are TGTGCCAGCAGTCACTCTAGCGTGGCGAACACCGGGGAGCTGTTTTTT. Protein: CASSHSSVANTGELFF.

This chain uses TRBV6-5 with TRBJ2-5, with D possibly matching TRBD2 (6 bases). Germline V CDR1 and CDR2: MNHEY, SVGAGI. V shed 0 bases and J shed 0 bases, with 11 bases lying between them. This CDR3 comprises 16 residues. The CDR3 sequence is CASSYSKAGNQETQYF. In DNA, the CDR3 is TGTGCCAGCAGTTACTCGAAGGCGGGGAACCAAGAGACCCAGTACTTC.

The chain joins TRBV15 to TRBJ2-5, with 12 bases lining up with TRBD2. CDR3 length equals 17 residues. The germline gives CDR1 LNHNV, CDR2 YYDKDF (reference sequence). Trimming at V came to 0 bases and at J to 2 bases, leaving 4 bases not matched to a gene. The CDR3 region is CATSRDGLAGGQETQYF. As DNA, the CDR3 is TGTGCCACCAGCAGAGATGGGCTAGCGGGAGGGCAAGAGACCCAGTACTTC.

In DNA, the CDR3 is TGTGCCAGCTCACCAGTGCGGCAGGGACGCTCCTACGAGCAGTACTTC. Translating gives CASSPVRQGRSYEQYF. This rearrangement joins TRBV18 to TRBJ2-7; D may match TRBD1 or TRBD2 (5 bases each). CDR3 length: 16 residues. Germline V lookup: CDR1 KGHSH, CDR2 LQKENI. Trimming cost V 2 bases and J 0 bases, with 14 bases left between them.

The CDR3 DNA reads TGTGCCAGCAGCCCGAATAGAGGTAGAGACTACACCTTC. It specifies CASSPNRGRDYTF. The gene calls are TRBV7-2 and TRBJ1-2, with D unclear. V dropped 5 bases and J dropped 10 bases, with 17 bases sitting between them. The germline V gene has CDR1 SGHTA and CDR2 FQGNSA. This CDR3 has 13 amino acids.